This entry concerns a single TCR beta chain. Clones were read by immunoSEQ multiplex PCR, and TCRdb kept only the in-frame ones, dropping some. The sample records under 350,000 clones, around 89% being singletons. This specimen belongs to a study of blood T cell repertoires in COVID-19. Germline assignment: CDR1 SGHDN and CDR2 FVKESK. The J segment lost 1 base and the V segment lost 4 bases, leaving 7 bases of the junction unmatched. The length of the CDR3 is 15 residues. The chain links TRBV14 to TRBJ2-7, with 7 nucleotides matching TRBD2. The specimen sequenced was peripheral blood. The receptor's source is a man aged 40-49 years with acute or convalescent COVID-19. The CDR3 sequence: CASSPLWGGSYEQYF. The CDR3 DNA reads TGTGCCAGCAGCCCCCTATGGGGGGGGTCCTACGAGCAGTACTTC.